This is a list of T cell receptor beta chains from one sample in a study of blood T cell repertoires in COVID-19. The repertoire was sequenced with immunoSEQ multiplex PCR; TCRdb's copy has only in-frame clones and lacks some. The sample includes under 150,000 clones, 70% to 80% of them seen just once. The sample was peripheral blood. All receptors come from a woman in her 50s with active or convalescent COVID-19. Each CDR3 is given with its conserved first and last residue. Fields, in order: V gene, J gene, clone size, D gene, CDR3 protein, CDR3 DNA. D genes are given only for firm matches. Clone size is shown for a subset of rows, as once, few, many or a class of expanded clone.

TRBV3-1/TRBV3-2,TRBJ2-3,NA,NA,CASSPPGVDTQYF,TGTGCCAGCAGCCCCCCAGGGGTCGATACGCAGTATTTT
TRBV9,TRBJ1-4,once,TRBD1,CASSLRQGANEKLFF,TGTGCCAGCAGCCTCCGACAGGGAGCTAATGAAAAACTGTTTTTT
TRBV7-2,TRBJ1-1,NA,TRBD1,CASSLNPGQGTAFF,TGTGCCAGCAGCCTAAATCCGGGACAGGGTACCGCTTTCTTT
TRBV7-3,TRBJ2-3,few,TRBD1,CASSAGQGARADTQYF,TGTGCCAGCAGCGCCGGACAGGGGGCTAGGGCAGATACGCAGTATTTT
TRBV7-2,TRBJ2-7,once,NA,CASSYSSGAGGEQYF,TGTGCCAGCAGCTACTCCAGTGGGGCCGGTGGCGAGCAGTACTTC
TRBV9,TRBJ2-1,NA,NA,CASSVGNSSYNEQFF,TGTGCCAGCAGCGTCGGTAATAGCTCCTACAATGAGCAGTTCTTC
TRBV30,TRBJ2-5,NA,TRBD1,CAWRDRVRETQYF,TGTGCCTGGAGGGACAGGGTCCGGGAGACCCAGTACTTC
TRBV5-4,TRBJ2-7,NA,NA,CASSLFTGYEQYF,TGTGCCAGCAGCTTGTTTACTGGCTACGAGCAGTACTTC
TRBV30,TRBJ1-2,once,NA,CAWSVPPGYYGYTF,TGTGCCTGGAGTGTACCCCCAGGTTACTATGGCTACACCTTC
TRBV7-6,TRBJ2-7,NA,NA,CASSLGGDEQYF,TGTGCCAGCAGCTTAGGGGGGGACGAGCAGTACTTC
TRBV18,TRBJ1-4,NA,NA,CASSPSARQVDNEKLFF,TGTGCCAGCTCACCGTCGGCTCGGCAGGTTGATAATGAAAAACTGTTTTTT
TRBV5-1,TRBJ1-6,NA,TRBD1,CASSPKPGQGDSPLHF,TGCGCCAGCAGCCCAAAACCGGGACAGGGGGATTCACCCCTCCACTTT
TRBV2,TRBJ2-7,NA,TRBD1,CASRWGQGAQEQYF,TGTGCCAGCAGGTGGGGACAGGGGGCTCAAGAGCAGTACTTC
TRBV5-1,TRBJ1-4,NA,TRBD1,CASSPTGANEKLFF,TGCGCCAGCAGCCCGACAGGGGCTAATGAAAAACTGTTTTTT
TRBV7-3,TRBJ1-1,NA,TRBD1,CASSPGTGGTEAFF,TGTGCCAGCAGCCCAGGGACAGGGGGCACTGAAGCTTTCTTT
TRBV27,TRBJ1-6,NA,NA,CASSFGGYMDSPLHF,TGTGCCAGCAGTTTTGGGGGGTACATGGATTCACCCCTCCACTTT
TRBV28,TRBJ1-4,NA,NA,CASSFPGNEKLFF,TGTGCCAGCAGTTTCCCGGGAAATGAAAAACTGTTTTTT
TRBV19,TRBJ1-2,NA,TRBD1,CASSVAGTGARGYTF,TGTGCCAGTAGTGTAGCCGGGACAGGGGCTCGTGGCTACACCTTC
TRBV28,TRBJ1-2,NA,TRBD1,CASSSNTGGFRGYTF,TGTGCCAGCAGTTCCAATACAGGGGGCTTTCGGGGCTACACCTTC
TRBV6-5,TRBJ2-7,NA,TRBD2,CASRVGGLGAYEQYF,TGTGCATCCAGGGTTGGGGGACTAGGGGCCTACGAGCAGTACTTC
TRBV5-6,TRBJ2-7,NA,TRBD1,CASSSTGGPYEQYF,TGTGCCAGCAGCTCAACAGGGGGCCCCTACGAGCAGTACTTC
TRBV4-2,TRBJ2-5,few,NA,CASSQEGGEPTQYF,TGTGCCAGCAGCCAAGAGGGGGGAGAACCGACCCAGTACTTC
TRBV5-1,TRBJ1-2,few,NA,CASSLLAGHGYGYTF,TGCGCCAGCAGCTTGCTTGCAGGGCACGGCTATGGCTACACCTTC
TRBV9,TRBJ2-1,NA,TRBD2,CASSVARTSGGANEQFF,TGTGCCAGCAGCGTAGCCCGGACTAGCGGGGGGGCCAATGAGCAGTTCTTC
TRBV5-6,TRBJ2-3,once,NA,CASSPQAGVSTDTQYF,TGTGCCAGCAGCCCCCAGGCAGGGGTTAGCACAGATACGCAGTATTTT
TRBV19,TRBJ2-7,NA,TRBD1,CASSTRTGGSYEQYF,TGTGCCAGTAGTACCAGGACAGGGGGCTCCTACGAGCAGTACTTC
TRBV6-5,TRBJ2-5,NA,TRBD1,CASSYSRQGGGTQYF,TGTGCCAGCAGTTACTCGCGACAGGGTGGCGGGACCCAGTACTTC
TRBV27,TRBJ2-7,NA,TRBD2,CASSFLGGAHEQYF,TGTGCCAGCAGTTTTCTCGGGGGGGCCCACGAGCAGTACTTC
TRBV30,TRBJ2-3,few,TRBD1,CAWTPTGNGADTQYF,TGTGCCTGGACCCCGACAGGGAATGGCGCAGATACGCAGTATTTT
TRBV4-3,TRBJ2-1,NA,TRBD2,CASSQEAGGSYNEQFF,TGCGCCAGCAGCCAGGAAGCGGGGGGCTCCTACAATGAGCAGTTCTTC
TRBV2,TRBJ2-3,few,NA,CASSPRTVTDTQYF,TGTGCCAGCAGCCCCCGGACAGTGACAGATACGCAGTATTTT
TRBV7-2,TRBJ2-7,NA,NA,CASSLSDRYSSEQYF,TGTGCCAGCAGCTTATCTGACAGGTATAGCAGCGAGCAGTACTTC
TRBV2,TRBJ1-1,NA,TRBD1,CASNGQGARTEAFF,TGTGCCAGCAACGGACAGGGGGCTCGAACTGAAGCTTTCTTT
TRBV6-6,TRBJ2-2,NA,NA,CASSYELSPGELFF,TGTGCCAGCAGCTATGAATTAAGTCCCGGGGAGCTGTTTTTT
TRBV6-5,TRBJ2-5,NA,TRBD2,CASSPGLAVETQYF,TGTGCCAGCAGTCCTGGACTAGCAGTGGAGACCCAGTACTTC
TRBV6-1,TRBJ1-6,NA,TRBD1,CASSEGWGQGNSPLHF,TGTGCCAGCAGTGAGGGATGGGGACAGGGTAATTCACCCCTCCACTTT
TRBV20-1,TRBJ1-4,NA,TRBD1,CSASGQDRGFF,TGCAGTGCTAGCGGGCAGGACAGGGGGTTTTTT
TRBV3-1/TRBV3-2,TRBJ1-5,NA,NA,CASSQHHSNQPQHF,TGTGCCAGCAGCCAACATCATAGCAATCAGCCCCAGCATTTT
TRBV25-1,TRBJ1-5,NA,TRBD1,CASSGQGTSNQPQHF,TGTGCCAGCAGCGGACAGGGCACAAGCAATCAGCCCCAGCATTTT
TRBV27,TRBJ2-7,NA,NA,CASSPKGGPYYEQYF,TGTGCCAGCAGTCCCAAAGGGGGACCCTACTACGAGCAGTACTTC